This passage covers 28 T cell receptor beta chains from one sample sequenced in a study of T cell responses to AZD1222 COVID-19 vaccine. Profiling relied on immunoSEQ multiplex PCR, and the TCRdb table lists in-frame clones only, not all of them. The sample has roughly 95,000 clones, around 90% seen once; the top ten hold around 2.9%. Sequencing was performed on peripheral blood, taken 28 days after the second AZD1222 dose. These receptor sequences come from an adult who received the AZD1222 COVID-19 vaccine.

This chain links TRBV5-1 with TRBJ1-4; 7 nucleotides align to TRBD1. CDR1 and CDR2 (germline): SGHRS, YFSETQ. The J segment lost 1 base and the V segment lost 4 bases, leaving 7 bases of the junction unmatched. The CDR3 is 16 amino acids. The CDR3 DNA follows: TGCGCCAGCAGCCTTGGACAGGTTGAAACTAATGAAAAACTGTTTTTT. Translated, it gives CASSLGQVETNEKLFF. The full variable domain, with the rest looked up from reference TRBV5-1 and TRBJ1-4, is KAGVTQTPRYLIKTRGQQVTLSCSPISGHRSVSWYQQTPGQGLQFLFEYFSETQRNKGNFPGRFSGRQFSNSRSEMNVSTLELGDSALYLCASSLGQVETNEKLFFGSGTQLSVL.

This chain links TRBV23-1 with TRBJ1-1, with 9 positions matching TRBD1. TRBV23-1 is placed among ORFs of uncertain function. The CDR3 has 17 amino acids. V trimming: 3 bases; J trimming: 4 bases; junction bases outside the gene matches: 12. CDR3: CASSQGWIRTGATEAFF. The CDR3, as DNA: TGCGCCAGCAGTCAGGGCTGGATCAGGACAGGGGCCACTGAAGCTTTCTTT.

V is TRBV18 and J is TRBJ1-2; TRBD1 matches 11 bases. Germline loops: CDR1 KGHSH, CDR2 LQKENI. The trim removed 4 bases at V and 6 bases at J, leaving 4 bases unmatched. The CDR3 spans 14 residues. The CDR3: CASSRGQGADGYTF. CDR3 in DNA: TGTGCCAGCTCACGAGGACAGGGGGCTGATGGCTACACCTTC.

The chain is built from TRBV6-1 and TRBJ1-2; D not resolved. The germline gives CDR1 MNHNS, CDR2 SASEGT. The CDR3 spans 15 residues. V was trimmed by 0 bases and J by 7 bases, leaving 15 bases between them. The CDR3 region is CASSEAWQLPLGYTF. The DNA of the CDR3 is TGTGCCAGCAGTGAAGCGTGGCAGCTCCCCCTTGGCTACACCTTC.

The chain is built from TRBV5-1 and TRBJ1-4; D is undetermined. V was pared by 7 bases and J by 4 bases, with 14 bases between. The CDR3 length is 14 residues. The germline V gene encodes CDR1 SGHRS and CDR2 YFSETQ. The DNA for the CDR3 is TGCGCCAGCGGACCAGGAGTCCTTAATGAAAAACTGTTTTTT. As protein: CASGPGVLNEKLFF.

This clone occurred a few times. The chain recombines TRBV6-1 with TRBJ1-2; D is undetermined. This CDR3 region has 14 residues. Germline loops: CDR1 MNHNS, CDR2 SASEGT. Trimming pared 2 bases from V and 4 bases from J, leaving 11 bases between. The DNA for the CDR3 is TGTGCCAGCAGTGAAAGTGGTGGTACCTATGGCTACACCTTC. Its protein product is CASSESGGTYGYTF.

V and J are TRBV6-5 and TRBJ2-7; TRBD1 aligns across 9 bases. V shed 0 bases, J shed 2 bases, and the junction held 2 bases outside the gene matches. Germline assignment: CDR1 MNHEY and CDR2 SVGAGI. The CDR3 loop spans 15 amino acids. In DNA form, the CDR3 reads TGTGCCAGCAGTTACTCCTGGACAGGGGCCTACGAGCAGTACTTC. The encoded protein is CASSYSWTGAYEQYF.

This clone showed up just a few times. The chain recombines TRBV4-3 with TRBJ2-7; D not resolved. The CDR3 is made up of 16 amino acids. Trimming took off 0 bases at V and 1 base at J, with 13 bases between the two ends. The germline gives CDR1 LGHNA, CDR2 YSLEER. The CDR3 nucleotides read TGCGCCAGCAGCCAAGAGCCGCAGAGCAGTTCCTACGAGCAGTACTTC. Translation gives CASSQEPQSSSYEQYF.

This chain connects TRBV30 to TRBJ1-3, with no clear D. Germline CDR1 GTSNPN, CDR2 SVGIG (reference sequence). Trimming took off 3 bases at V and 3 bases at J, with 6 bases between the two ends. The CDR3 covers 12 residues. The CDR3, as DNA: TGTGCCTGGAGCTACCGTGGAAACACCATATATTTT. It codes for CAWSYRGNTIYF. The full variable domain, completed using reference TRBV30 and TRBJ1-3, is SQTIHQWPATLVQPVGSPLSLECTVEGTSNPNLYWYRQAAGRGLQLLFYSVGIGQISSEVPQNLSASRPQDRQFILSSKKLLLSDSGFYLCAWSYRGNTIYFGEGSWLTVV.

The gene calls are TRBV29-1 and TRBJ1-2; D not certain. V gave up 4 bases and J gave up 8 bases, with 14 bases separating them. Germline values: CDR1 SQVTM, CDR2 ANQGSEA. The CDR3 sequence is 12 residues long. The DNA for the CDR3 is TGCAGCGTTGGAACCGTGGTGGGCGGCTACACCTTC. Its protein is CSVGTVVGGYTF.

The CDR3, as DNA: TGTGCCAGCAGTGACGGGGGGGCTGGAGAGACCCAGTACTTC. Translated: CASSDGGAGETQYF. The chain carries TRBV6-1 and TRBJ2-5; 8 nucleotides align to TRBD2. Trimming at V came to 3 bases and at J to 4 bases, leaving 4 bases not matched to a gene. Per germline, CDR1 MNHNS and CDR2 SASEGT. The CDR3 covers 14 residues.

The chain couples TRBV4-2 to TRBJ1-1; TRBD1 agrees at 7 bases. Germline V gives CDR1 LGHNA, CDR2 YNFKEQ. The V and J ends lost 5 bases and 11 bases, in that order; junction bases with no gene match: 14. CDR3 size: 14 residues. As DNA, the CDR3 is TGTGCCAGCAGCAACCCCGACAGGGCCTCGGCGGCTTTCTTT. Translation gives CASSNPDRASAAFF.

This chain joins TRBV18 and TRBJ1-4, with unresolved D. V was pared by 5 bases and J by 13 bases, with 14 bases between. There are 12 residues in the CDR3. CDR1 and CDR2 (germline): KGHSH, LQKENI. The CDR3 loop reads CASSSAGKGLFF. Written as DNA, the CDR3 is TGTGCCAGCTCATCCGCCGGGAAGGGACTGTTTTTT.

The CDR3 sequence is CASSLGGDQPQHF. The CDR3 region has the DNA TGTGCCAGCAGCCTTGGGGGGGACCAGCCCCAGCATTTT. This chain connects TRBV3-1 (or the pseudogene TRBV3-2) to TRBJ1-5, with a possible D match to TRBD1 (5 bases). CDR3 length: 13 residues. V lost 4 bases and J lost 7, with 11 bases in between. CDR1 and CDR2 (germline): LGHDT, YNNKEL (reference sequence).

The V gene is TRBV6-2 or TRBV6-3, the J gene TRBJ2-1; 8 nucleotides line up with TRBD2. Germline CDR1 MNHEY, CDR2 SVGEGT. The V gene end was trimmed by 5 bases and the J gene end by 4 bases; junction bases not matched to a gene: 7. This CDR3 spans 15 amino acids. The DNA for the CDR3 is TGTGCCAGCAGTCCCGGGGGGGAGGGTTACAATGAGCAGTTCTTC. Translated, it gives CASSPGGEGYNEQFF.

CDR3 in amino acids: CASRIGGQETQYF. The CDR3 DNA follows: TGTGCCAGCAGGATCGGGGGGCAAGAGACCCAGTACTTC. The J gene is TRBJ2-5, the V gene TRBV2; 7 nucleotides agree with TRBD2. Losses at the gene ends were 6 bases for V and 2 bases for J; bases not matched to a gene: 3. This CDR3 is built from 13 residues. CDR1 SNHLY and CDR2 FYNNEI come from the germline V gene. The entire variable domain, with the rest obtained from reference TRBV2 and TRBJ2-5, is as follows: EPEVTQTPSHQVTQMGQEVILRCVPISNHLYFYWYRQILGQKVEFLVSFYNNEISEKSEIFDDQFSVERPDGSNFTLKIRSTKLEDSAMYFCASRIGGQETQYFGPGTRLLVL.

The chain combines TRBV11-2 with TRBJ1-2, with a tentative D call TRBD1 (5 bases). Trimming removed 1 base at V and 7 bases at J, with 13 bases between. Germline V gene lookup returns CDR1 SGHAT and CDR2 FQNNGV. This CDR3 contains 14 residues. In nucleotides, the CDR3 is TGTGCCAGCAGCTTAGTACAGGCCAGGGTTGGCTACACCTTC. Residues: CASSLVQARVGYTF.

This clone has just one count. The genes are TRBV27 and TRBJ1-2, with TRBD1 as a possible D gene (6 bases). CDR1 is MNHEY and CDR2 is SMNVEV in the germline V gene (reference sequence). Trimming removed 6 bases from V and 0 bases from J, with 14 bases in between. CDR3 size: 15 residues. The CDR3 region has the DNA TGTGCCAGCAGCCCATCGACAGGTGCTAACTATGGCTACACCTTC. Residues: CASSPSTGANYGYTF.

The chain recombines TRBV7-9 with TRBJ2-1; D call uncertain. Germline values: CDR1 SEHNR, CDR2 FQNEAQ (reference sequence). The CDR3 has 15 amino acids. V was pared by 3 bases and J by 1 base, with 10 bases between. The chain's CDR3 is CASSFYRVSYNEQFF. CDR3 sequence (DNA): TGTGCCAGCAGCTTCTATCGGGTGTCCTACAATGAGCAGTTCTTC.

The chain has TRBV27 and TRBJ1-1, with TRBD1 matching 7 bases. The ends lost 8 bases at V and 0 bases at J; junction bases unmatched: 9. This CDR3 comprises 15 residues. Per the germline V gene, CDR1 is MNHEY and CDR2 is SMNVEV (reference sequence). The CDR3 bases are TGTGCCAGCGGGTCTGGGGGACAGCTGAACACTGAAGCTTTCTTT. It encodes CASGSGGQLNTEAFF.

V is TRBV19 and J is TRBJ1-6; 10 bases map to TRBD1. The CDR3 runs to 16 residues. CDR1 and CDR2 (germline): LNHDA, SQIVND (reference sequence). V trimming: 6 bases; J trimming: 5 bases; junction bases outside the gene matches: 7. CDR3 nucleotide sequence: TGTGCCAGTAGGACTCTCGGGACAGGGGATAATTCACCCCTCCACTTT. Its protein is CASRTLGTGDNSPLHF.

The chain recombines TRBV7-8 with TRBJ1-1; 7 bases align to TRBD1. Germline V lookup: CDR1 SGHVS, CDR2 FQNEAQ. The CDR3 totals 14 residues. The V and J ends lost 3 bases and 5 bases, in that order; junction bases with no gene match: 6. The DNA of the CDR3 is TGTGCCAGCAGCTTGAGACAGGGCCTGACTGAAGCTTTCTTT. This sequence encodes CASSLRQGLTEAFF.

J is TRBJ1-5 and V is TRBV6-6; no reliable D call. CDR3 length: 16 amino acids. V was trimmed by 2 bases and J by 1 base, leaving 12 bases between them. Germline-derived CDR1 and CDR2 are MNHNY and SVGAGI (reference sequence). The CDR3 protein is CASSYPAGMSNQPQHF. In nucleotides, the CDR3 is TGTGCCAGCAGTTACCCGGCGGGTATGAGCAATCAGCCCCAGCATTTT.

The V call is TRBV7-9, the J call TRBJ1-4; 10 positions agree with TRBD1. With 3 bases clipped from V and 7 bases from J, the junction kept 5 bases outside the gene matches. Germline V CDR1 and CDR2: SEHNR, FQNEAQ (reference sequence). There are 15 residues in the CDR3. The CDR3 nucleotides read TGTGCCAGCAGCTTTAACGACAGGGGGCGTGAAAAACTGTTTTTT. Amino acid sequence: CASSFNDRGREKLFF.

The chain links TRBV5-8 to TRBJ1-1; unclear D gene. Trimming took off 0 bases at V and 2 bases at J, with 5 bases between the two ends. Germline CDR1 SGHTS, CDR2 YDEGEE. There are 13 residues in the CDR3. The CDR3 region is CASSLEVNTEAFF. Written as DNA, the CDR3 is TGTGCCAGCAGCTTGGAAGTTAACACTGAAGCTTTCTTT.

The chain links TRBV18 to TRBJ2-3, with 11 bases matching TRBD2. CDR3 length: 16 amino acids. The J segment lost 2 bases and the V segment lost 4 bases, leaving 5 bases of the junction unmatched. The germline gives CDR1 KGHSH, CDR2 LQKENI. In nucleotides, the CDR3 is TGTGCCAGCTCACTCCAGACTAGCGGGGCCACAGATACGCAGTATTTT. Its protein product is CASSLQTSGATDTQYF.

This rearrangement joins TRBV30 to TRBJ2-1; a weak D match, TRBD1 (6 bases). Trimming pared 3 bases from V and 2 bases from J, leaving 17 bases between. The CDR3 covers 16 residues. CDR1 and CDR2 (germline): GTSNPN, SVGIG (reference sequence). The CDR3 reads CAWRRAGARTYNEQFF. The CDR3 DNA reads as TGTGCCTGGAGGCGGGCAGGGGCGAGGACCTACAATGAGCAGTTCTTC.

The chain links TRBV18 to TRBJ2-7; 12 nucleotides agree with TRBD2. Germline CDR1 and CDR2: KGHSH and LQKENI. V shed 3 bases, J shed 5 bases, and the junction held 5 bases outside the gene matches. CDR3 size: 15 residues. CDR3 sequence reads: CASSPGTSGFDEQYF. CDR3 DNA: TGTGCCAGCTCACCGGGGACTAGCGGGTTCGACGAGCAGTACTTC.